This paragraph reports one T cell receptor (beta chain). Its target is unknown. This sample stems from a study of cytomegalovirus exposure and HLA in healthy donors. Study-level findings and limits: Both high specificity and high sensitivity reportedly marked the classifier's diagnosis of cytomegalovirus status.

V dropped 5 bases and J dropped 2; count of bases not matched to a gene: 7. Germline loops: CDR1 SGHRS, CDR2 YFSETQ. The CDR3 has 14 residues. The study ran its PCR with 60 Vbeta and 13 Jbeta primers. Only in-frame clones appear in the TCRdb table, and some are missing; sequencing was by immunoSEQ multiplex PCR. In the table there are roughly 180,000 clones, over 70% of which are singletons. The receptor's source is a man aged 25 to 40 in good health and CMV-seropositive. The chain employs TRBV5-1 and TRBJ2-7, with 7 bases fitting TRBD1. Input material: PBMCs. This CDR3 reads CASSSGTVPYEQYF. As DNA, the CDR3 is TGCGCCAGCAGTTCCGGGACAGTCCCCTACGAGCAGTACTTC. Using reference TRBV5-1 and TRBJ2-7 for the parts outside the CDR3, the full variable domain is KAGVTQTPRYLIKTRGQQVTLSCSPISGHRSVSWYQQTPGQGLQFLFEYFSETQRNKGNFPGRFSGRQFSNSRSEMNVSTLELGDSALYLCASSSGTVPYEQYFGPGTRLTVT.